The 17 T cell receptor beta chains below were found in one sample sequenced in a study of blood T cell repertoires in COVID-19. Measured with immunoSEQ multiplex PCR; TCRdb has only the in-frame clones, and not every one. The sample lists some 200,000 clones; about 85% were seen once. The sample was PBMCs or T cells enriched from blood (not recorded which). All receptors derive from a woman aged 25 to 45 who had recovered from COVID-19.

J is TRBJ1-1 and V is TRBV19; D is possibly TRBD1 (5 bases). The length of the CDR3 is 14 residues. Germline-derived CDR1 and CDR2 are LNHDA and SQIVND (reference sequence). Trimming took off 3 bases at V and 4 bases at J, with 12 bases between the two ends. CDR3 sequence: CASSMRGRGTEAFF. The DNA for the CDR3 is TGTGCCAGTAGTATGCGGGGGAGAGGCACTGAAGCTTTCTTT.

The V gene is TRBV7-2, the J gene TRBJ2-2, with 11 positions matching TRBD1. This CDR3 is 18 amino acids long. Per germline, CDR1 SGHTA and CDR2 FQGNSA. J gave up 5 bases and V 4 bases, and 12 bases lay outside the gene matches. In DNA, the CDR3 is TGTGCCAGCAGCTATCAGATCGCCGGGACAGGGGGTACCGGGGAGCTGTTTTTT. This codes for CASSYQIAGTGGTGELFF.

The chain couples TRBV7-9 to TRBJ2-7; 7 nucleotides line up with TRBD1. V lost 5 bases, J lost 5 bases, and 12 bases stayed unmatched. This CDR3 contains 15 residues. Germline values: CDR1 SEHNR, CDR2 FQNEAQ (reference sequence). Written as DNA, the CDR3 is TGTGCCAGCAGCACAATTACCGGGACAGAAAACGAGCAGTACTTC. Its translation: CASSTITGTENEQYF. Filled out from reference TRBV7-9 and TRBJ2-7, the complete variable domain reads DTGVSQNPRHKITKRGQNVTFRCDPISEHNRLYWYRQTLGQGPEFLTYFQNEAQLEKSRLLSDRFSAERPKGSFSTLEIQRTEQGDSAMYLCASSTITGTENEQYFGPGTRLTVT.

The V call is TRBV6-5, the J call TRBJ2-1, with D perhaps matching TRBD1 (5 bases). Germline lookup yields CDR1 MNHEY and CDR2 SVGAGI. The length of the CDR3 is 12 residues. V lost 1 base, J lost 8 bases, and 6 bases lay in between. The DNA of the CDR3 is TGTGCCAGCAGTTACTTAGGGGATGAGCAGTTCTTC. This gives the protein CASSYLGDEQFF.

The rearrangement uses TRBV5-1 and TRBJ2-3; D possibly corresponds to TRBD1 (5 bases). Trimming stripped 0 bases from V and 2 bases from J, with 10 bases between. Germline V lookup: CDR1 SGHRS, CDR2 YFSETQ. This CDR3 contains 15 residues. The CDR3, as DNA: TGCGCCAGCAGCTTGGTGACAGATCCCACAGATACGCAGTATTTT. The encoded protein is CASSLVTDPTDTQYF.

J is TRBJ2-5 and V is TRBV19, with 7 bases matching TRBD1. From germline, CDR1 is LNHDA and CDR2 SQIVND (reference sequence). This CDR3 contains 15 residues. Trimming at V came to 7 bases and at J to 2 bases, leaving 10 bases not matched to a gene. The CDR3 sequence is CASKGPGGSQETQYF. CDR3 nucleotides: TGTGCCAGTAAGGGGCCAGGGGGTTCACAAGAGACCCAGTACTTC.

This clone was observed once. V and J are TRBV11-3 and TRBJ2-2, with TRBD1 identical over 7 bases. Germline CDR1 reads SGHNT; CDR2 reads YENEEA. This CDR3 is 15 amino acids long. V shed 5 bases and J 5 bases; nucleotides not matched to a gene: 8. CDR3 protein: CASSPRQGLTGELFF. In DNA, the CDR3 is TGTGCCAGCAGCCCCCGACAGGGATTGACCGGGGAGCTGTTTTTT.

J is TRBJ1-6 and V is TRBV6-5, with 7 nucleotides matching TRBD1. This CDR3 spans 14 amino acids. V was clipped by 5 bases and J by 7 bases; unmatched bases: 5. Looked up from germline, CDR1 is MNHEY and CDR2 is SVGAGI. CDR3 amino acids: CASSRQGSNSPLHF. CDR3 DNA sequence: TGTGCCAGCAGTAGACAGGGTTCGAATTCACCCCTCCACTTT.

The rearrangement joins TRBV7-3 to TRBJ2-1; TRBD1 aligns across 7 bases. There are 17 residues in the CDR3. V shed 4 bases, J shed 8 bases, and the junction held 17 bases outside the gene matches. CDR1 and CDR2 (germline): SGHTA, FQGTGA. CDR3 amino acids: CASSSLGVGGDRDEQFF. In nucleotides, the CDR3 is TGTGCCAGCAGCTCACTGGGGGTAGGGGGCGATAGGGATGAGCAGTTCTTC.

The chain carries TRBV7-2 and TRBJ1-5; 8 bases align to TRBD1. Germline CDR1 is SGHTA and CDR2 is FQGNSA. The CDR3 has 17 residues. V lost 1 base and J lost 3; bases outside the gene matches: 8. The chain's CDR3 is CASSLDRTGTYNQPQHF. DNA of the CDR3: TGTGCCAGCAGCTTAGACCGGACAGGGACTTACAATCAGCCCCAGCATTTT.

The gene calls are TRBV6-1 and TRBJ1-2, with D perhaps TRBD1 (5 bases). Deletions cut 2 bases from V and 4 bases from J, with 17 bases between. Germline values: CDR1 MNHNS, CDR2 SASEGT. This CDR3 spans 16 amino acids. The CDR3: CASSETLGRGFYGYTF. The CDR3 DNA follows: TGTGCCAGCAGTGAAACATTGGGGAGGGGATTCTATGGCTACACCTTC.

The chain uses TRBV2 and TRBJ2-6; tentatively, D is TRBD1 (6 bases). The CDR3 is made up of 18 amino acids. Germline CDR1 SNHLY, CDR2 FYNNEI. Trimming stripped 6 bases from V and 4 bases from J, with 22 bases between. CDR3 region: CASRPRMGAPSGANVLTF. Written as DNA, the CDR3 is TGTGCCAGCAGGCCCAGGATGGGGGCTCCTTCGGGGGCCAACGTCCTGACTTTC.

This chain joins TRBV9 and TRBJ1-1; no clear D. The CDR3 sequence is 13 residues long. Germline V lookup: CDR1 SGDLS, CDR2 YYNGEE. The V and J ends lost 7 bases and 3 bases respectively, with 13 bases between them. CDR3 loop: CASGGREYTEAFF. In nucleotides, the CDR3 is TGTGCCAGCGGAGGACGGGAGTACACTGAAGCTTTCTTT.

The V call is TRBV19, the J call TRBJ2-7; TRBD2 agrees at 10 bases. The germline V gene encodes CDR1 LNHDA and CDR2 SQIVND (reference sequence). There are 14 residues in the CDR3. V trimming: 5 bases; J trimming: 2 bases; junction bases outside the gene matches: 3. CDR3 DNA: TGTGCCAGTAGTGTTAGCGGGAGGCCCTACGAGCAGTACTTC. Amino acids: CASSVSGRPYEQYF.

The chain is built from TRBV4-1 and TRBJ2-1; 10 nucleotides line up with TRBD2. From germline, CDR1 is MGHRA and CDR2 YSYEKL. This CDR3 has 16 residues. V lost 2 bases to trimming and J lost 7 bases; unmatched junction nucleotides: 8. CDR3 in amino acids: CASSQPASGSGNEQFF. In nucleotides, the CDR3 is TGCGCCAGCAGCCAACCCGCTAGCGGGAGTGGAAATGAGCAGTTCTTC.

V and J are TRBV5-8 and TRBJ1-1; 7 positions agree with TRBD1. The J segment lost 3 bases and the V segment lost 4 bases, leaving 9 bases of the junction unmatched. The CDR3 is made up of 15 amino acids. Germline lookup yields CDR1 SGHTS and CDR2 YDEGEE. The CDR3 DNA reads as TGTGCCAGCAGCCCCGGTCGCAGGGGGTACACTGAAGCTTTCTTT. Translating it yields CASSPGRRGYTEAFF.

The V call is TRBV7-2, the J call TRBJ2-7, with 9 bases that match TRBD2. Looked up from germline, CDR1 is SGHTA and CDR2 is FQGNSA. The CDR3 spans 15 residues. With V trimmed by 4 bases and J by 0 bases, 4 bases remained unmatched. In nucleotides, the CDR3 is TGTGCCAGCAGCTACAGGACTAGCGTCTCCTACGAGCAGTACTTC. Residues: CASSYRTSVSYEQYF.